Each of the 21 T cell receptor beta chains below was sequenced from the same sample in a study of beta chain features in type 1 diabetes. Findings and caveats of the study: There was a moderate but significant shortening of TCRB CDR3s in all four CD4+ subsets of Type 1 diabetes patients.

Investigators reverse transcribed all isolated RNA, so they sequenced expressed TCRB transcripts. This table comes from immunoSEQ multiplex PCR, and its TCRdb copy is limited to in-frame clones, with some not included. The sample includes around 250,000 clones, approximately 14% of them seen just once. These TCRs' antigens remain unknown. Sample: naive CD4+ T cells from blood. The receptors were sampled from a man aged 25-45 years with type 1 diabetes.

This clone appeared a few times. V gene TRBV30 combines with J gene TRBJ2-7; a weak D match, TRBD2 (6 bases). The CDR3 runs to 12 residues. CDR1 is GTSNPN and CDR2 is SVGIG in the germline V gene (reference sequence). V was trimmed by 5 bases and J by 0 bases, leaving 8 bases between them. The CDR3 DNA reads TGTGCCTGGCGGGAGAACTCCTACGAGCAGTACTTC. It codes for CAWRENSYEQYF.

This clone was observed a handful of times. J is TRBJ1-2 and V is TRBV6-6; the match to TRBD1 covers 7 bases. V was pared by 6 bases and J by 0 bases, with 10 bases of the junction left unmatched. CDR1 is MNHNY and CDR2 is SVGAGI in the germline V gene (reference sequence). This CDR3 is built from 16 residues. The CDR3 nucleotides are TGTGCCAGCAGCCGACTTCCCACAGGGGCTAACTATGGCTACACCTTC. Amino acid sequence: CASSRLPTGANYGYTF.

The genes are TRBV6-4 and TRBJ1-2, with 12 bases matching TRBD1. The V gene's germline CDR1 is MRHNA and CDR2 SNTAGT. V shed 3 bases, J shed 4 bases, and the junction held 3 bases outside the gene matches. CDR3 size: 15 residues. CDR3 bases: TGTGCCAGCAGTGAGGGGACAGGGGGCCTCTATGGCTACACCTTC. This codes for CASSEGTGGLYGYTF.

J is TRBJ1-2 and V is TRBV30; the match to TRBD1 covers 8 bases. The V gene end was trimmed by 2 bases and the J gene end by 8 bases; junction bases not matched to a gene: 7. Germline V lookup: CDR1 GTSNPN, CDR2 SVGIG (reference sequence). The CDR3 loop spans 13 amino acids. CDR3: CAWSPPDRVGYTF. CDR3 nucleotide sequence: TGTGCCTGGAGTCCACCGGACAGGGTGGGCTACACCTTC. Combining the CDR3 with reference TRBV30 and TRBJ1-2 gives the whole variable domain SQTIHQWPATLVQPVGSPLSLECTVEGTSNPNLYWYRQAAGRGLQLLFYSVGIGQISSEVPQNLSASRPQDRQFILSSKKLLLSDSGFYLCAWSPPDRVGYTFGSGTRLTVV.

The chain recombines TRBV5-1 with TRBJ1-4, with TRBD1 identical over 9 bases. The CDR3 is 14 residues long. With V trimmed by 4 bases and J by 5 bases, 3 bases remained unmatched. Germline V gene data show CDR1 as SGHRS and CDR2 as YFSETQ. The CDR3 spells CASSPDRGNEKLFF. The CDR3 DNA sequence: TGCGCCAGCAGCCCCGACAGGGGGAATGAAAAACTGTTTTTT.

The chain is built from TRBV5-4 and TRBJ2-1, with 8 bases matching TRBD2. V dropped 4 bases and J dropped 8; count of bases not matched to a gene: 8. The CDR3 has 14 amino acids. The germline CDR1 and CDR2 sequences are SGHNT and YYREEE (reference sequence). CDR3 DNA sequence: TGTGCCAGCAGCCCCGGGACTAGAGAAGATGAGCAGTTCTTC. It is translated as CASSPGTREDEQFF.

This clone was seen more than once but under ten times. The chain has TRBV29-1 and TRBJ2-5; no clear D. This CDR3 is built from 12 residues. CDR1 and CDR2 (germline): SQVTM, ANQGSEA. The V end lost 7 bases, the J end lost 2 bases, and 11 bases lay between the germline ends. The CDR3 bases are TGCAGCGAAGGCGGTTGGCAAGAGACCCAGTACTTC. This sequence encodes CSEGGWQETQYF.

The J gene is TRBJ2-3, the V gene TRBV7-6, with 9 bases lining up with TRBD2. The CDR3 has 16 amino acids. The trim removed 1 base at V and 4 bases at J, leaving 6 bases unmatched. Germline lookup yields CDR1 SGHVS and CDR2 FNYEAQ. In nucleotides, the CDR3 is TGTGCCAGCAGCTTAGTGGCTAGCGGGAAGGCAGATACGCAGTATTTT. Its protein product is CASSLVASGKADTQYF.

The chain combines TRBV7-2 with TRBJ2-3, with unresolved D. This CDR3 region has 15 residues. Per the germline V gene, CDR1 is SGHTA and CDR2 is FQGNSA. V was shortened by 7 bases and J by 1 base, with 15 bases between the two germline ends. The CDR3 nucleotides read TGTGCCAGCAACAGAGCACCCCCAGGCACAGATACGCAGTATTTT. Protein sequence: CASNRAPPGTDTQYF.

In this sample, this clone turned up a few times. This rearrangement joins TRBV5-1 to TRBJ2-3, with a weak D call TRBD1 (6 bases). The CDR3 runs to 17 residues. The germline V gene encodes CDR1 SGHRS and CDR2 YFSETQ. Trimming cost V 4 bases and J 4 bases, with 22 bases left between them. The CDR3 region is CASSLTGSGGSADTQYF. CDR3 bases: TGCGCCAGCAGCCTTACTGGTTCTGGGGGCAGTGCAGATACGCAGTATTTT.

The chain uses TRBV2 and TRBJ2-5; no definite D call. Per germline, CDR1 SNHLY and CDR2 FYNNEI. The CDR3 loop spans 13 amino acids. The ends were cut back, 0 bases at V and 5 bases at J, with 7 bases in the middle. CDR3 nucleotides: TGTGCCAGCAGTGAAGCGCGGCGTGAGACCCAGTACTTC. Translated: CASSEARRETQYF. The complete variable domain, with remaining parts taken from reference TRBV2 and TRBJ2-5, reads EPEVTQTPSHQVTQMGQEVILRCVPISNHLYFYWYRQILGQKVEFLVSFYNNEISEKSEIFDDQFSVERPDGSNFTLKIRSTKLEDSAMYFCASSEARRETQYFGPGTRLLVL.

This chain joins TRBV9 and TRBJ1-2; no reliable D call. V lost 0 bases and J 2 bases, leaving 8 bases between the germline ends. Germline V gene lookup returns CDR1 SGDLS and CDR2 YYNGEE. CDR3 size: 14 residues. DNA for the CDR3: TGTGCCAGCAGCGTAGATAGGGAGAACTATGGCTACACCTTC. This gives the protein CASSVDRENYGYTF.

This clone was seen a few times. The gene calls are TRBV30 and TRBJ1-1; D gene ambiguous. The CDR3 extends over 13 amino acids. Germline V gene sequence: CDR1 GTSNPN, CDR2 SVGIG (reference sequence). V lost 1 base and J lost 0, with 6 bases in between. This CDR3 is CAWSGRLNTEAFF. The CDR3 nucleotides are TGTGCCTGGAGTGGGAGATTGAACACTGAAGCTTTCTTT.

V usage is TRBV5-1 and J usage is TRBJ2-1, with D perhaps matching TRBD2 (6 bases). Germline V gene data show CDR1 as SGHRS and CDR2 as YFSETQ. Deletions cut 3 bases from V and 2 bases from J, with 12 bases between. CDR3 size: 15 residues. Here the CDR3 reads CASSSAGGTYNEQFF. The DNA of the CDR3 is TGCGCCAGCAGCTCAGCTGGCGGGACCTACAATGAGCAGTTCTTC.

This clone occurred a few times. The chain couples TRBV6-5 to TRBJ2-5; possible D gene TRBD1, 6 bases. Germline values: CDR1 MNHEY, CDR2 SVGAGI. V was shortened by 5 bases and J by 6 bases, with 10 bases between the two germline ends. The CDR3 is 12 amino acids. CDR3 DNA: TGTGCCAGCAGTCTGGACAGAAAGACCCAGTACTTC. Amino acid sequence: CASSLDRKTQYF.

This clone was detected a few times. V is TRBV5-1 and J is TRBJ2-1; TRBD2 agrees at 8 bases. The CDR3 extends over 15 amino acids. J lost 0 bases, V lost 4 bases, and 3 bases had no gene match. CDR1 SGHRS and CDR2 YFSETQ come from the germline V gene. The CDR3 protein is CASSGGGSSYNEQFF. Written as DNA, the CDR3 is TGCGCCAGCAGCGGCGGGGGGAGCTCCTACAATGAGCAGTTCTTC.

This chain connects TRBV11-2 to TRBJ2-1; 8 bases fit TRBD2. The V segment lost 1 base and the J segment 15 bases; nucleotides outside the gene matches: 8. The V gene's germline CDR1 is SGHAT and CDR2 FQNNGV. This CDR3 has 13 amino acids. The CDR3 reads CASSLATSGRVFF. DNA of the CDR3: TGTGCCAGCAGCTTAGCAACCAGCGGGAGAGTGTTCTTC. The full variable domain, in which reference TRBV11-2 and TRBJ2-1 provide the parts outside the CDR3, is EAGVAQSPRYKIIEKRQSVAFWCNPISGHATLYWYQQILGQGPKLLIQFQNNGVVDDSQLPKDRFSAERLKGVDSTLKIQPAKLEDSAVYLCASSLATSGRVFFGPGTRLTVL.

In this sample, this clone turned up a few times. The CDR3 bases are TGTGCCAGCAGCTCCCCACCCGTCCGGGACTACACCTACGAGCAGTACTTC. This encodes CASSSPPVRDYTYEQYF. The chain couples TRBV5-6 to TRBJ2-7; 7 positions match TRBD2. The CDR3 is 17 amino acids. Losses at the gene ends were 3 bases for V and 2 bases for J; bases not matched to a gene: 14. CDR1 and CDR2 (germline): SGHDT, YYEEEE.

This clone was detected only a few times. The chain is built from TRBV5-1 and TRBJ2-3; possibly TRBD1 for D (6 bases). Germline CDR1 is SGHRS and CDR2 is YFSETQ. The CDR3 spans 13 residues. V lost 4 bases and J lost 3, with 9 bases in between. CDR3 DNA sequence: TGCGCCAGCAGCCACCAGGGGACAGATACGCAGTATTTT. Translation: CASSHQGTDTQYF. The variable domain in full, completed from reference TRBV5-1 and TRBJ2-3, reads KAGVTQTPRYLIKTRGQQVTLSCSPISGHRSVSWYQQTPGQGLQFLFEYFSETQRNKGNFPGRFSGRQFSNSRSEMNVSTLELGDSALYLCASSHQGTDTQYFGPGTRLTVL.

The rearrangement uses TRBV18 and TRBJ1-1, with a tentative D call TRBD1 (6 bases). The CDR3 contains 15 residues. The germline gives CDR1 KGHSH, CDR2 LQKENI. The germline V and J ends were trimmed by 0 bases and 5 bases, with 13 bases remaining between them. The CDR3 sequence is CASSPPDGGRTEAFF. The CDR3 DNA follows: TGTGCCAGCTCACCACCCGACGGGGGGCGAACTGAAGCTTTCTTT.

This clone was found a few times. The chain combines TRBV9 with TRBJ2-3; D might be TRBD2 (7 bases). Germline V lookup: CDR1 SGDLS, CDR2 YYNGEE. With 1 base removed from V and 6 bases from J, the gap between germline ends came to 18 bases. The CDR3 runs to 16 residues. The CDR3 is CASSVLAGATSDTQYF. CDR3 coding DNA: TGTGCCAGCAGCGTATTGGCGGGGGCAACCTCGGATACGCAGTATTTT. The complete variable domain, with remaining parts taken from reference TRBV9 and TRBJ2-3, reads DSGVTQTPKHLITATGQRVTLRCSPRSGDLSVYWYQQSLDQGLQFLIQYYNGEERAKGNILERFSAQQFPDLHSELNLSSLELGDSALYFCASSVLAGATSDTQYFGPGTRLTVL.